These 18 T cell receptor beta chains were sequenced from one sample in a study of OX40 agonist ivuxolimab in advanced cancers. Clones were sequenced by immunoSEQ multiplex PCR, and TCRdb holds only the in-frame ones, with some missing. This table has approximately 82,000 clones, 70% to 90% appearing once. Sequencing was performed on CD4+ or CD8+ T cells sorted from blood, taken in a trial of the OX40 agonist ivuxolimab. The receptors derive from an adult with an advanced solid tumor such as melanoma, head and neck, liver or kidney cancer.

This clone showed up just once. This chain joins TRBV19 and TRBJ1-3; no definite D call. Trimming cost V 6 bases and J 11 bases, with 17 bases left between them. This CDR3 comprises 13 residues. The germline CDR1 and CDR2 sequences are LNHDA and SQIVND (reference sequence). This CDR3 is CASSTWGVSSIYF. The CDR3 DNA is TGTGCCAGTAGCACCTGGGGTGTATCTTCCATATATTTT.

This clone turned up a few times. This sequence joins TRBV30 and TRBJ2-7, with TRBD2 identical over 9 bases. CDR1 and CDR2 (germline): GTSNPN, SVGIG (reference sequence). The V segment lost 0 bases and the J segment 4 bases; nucleotides outside the gene matches: 7. The CDR3 runs 15 residues. Written as DNA, the CDR3 is TGTGCCTGGAGTGTAGGGGCGGGGGGGCCGTACGAGCAGTACTTC. Its protein product is CAWSVGAGGPYEQYF.

The chain joins TRBV7-9 to TRBJ2-7; tentatively, D is TRBD1 or TRBD2 (5 bases each). Germline V gives CDR1 SEHNR, CDR2 FQNEAQ (reference sequence). The CDR3 length is 15 residues. V was shortened by 4 bases and J by 7 bases, with 20 bases between the two germline ends. CDR3 amino acids: CASSWDGDQSIEQYF. CDR3 DNA sequence: TGTGCCAGCAGCTGGGACGGCGACCAGAGTATAGAGCAGTACTTC.

The CDR3 loop reads CASSALAGGPVYNEQFF. CDR3 DNA: TGTGCCAGTAGTGCTCTAGCGGGGGGGCCTGTATACAATGAGCAGTTCTTC. The rearrangement joins TRBV19 to TRBJ2-1, with 12 bases aligning to TRBD2. V lost 5 bases, J lost 4 bases, and 9 bases stayed unmatched. CDR3 length: 17 amino acids. Germline V gene lookup returns CDR1 LNHDA and CDR2 SQIVND (reference sequence).

This rearrangement joins TRBV30 to TRBJ1-1; no definite D call. Trimming pared 4 bases from V and 2 bases from J, leaving 14 bases between. Germline CDR1 GTSNPN, CDR2 SVGIG (reference sequence). The CDR3 spans 14 residues. In nucleotides, the CDR3 is TGTGCCTGGACCCAGTCTTGGGTTAACACTGAAGCTTTCTTT. This encodes CAWTQSWVNTEAFF.

J is TRBJ1-1 and V is TRBV6-5, with 7 bases aligning to TRBD1. The CDR3 contains 13 residues. CDR1 and CDR2 (germline): MNHEY, SVGAGI. V lost 4 bases, J lost 5 bases, and 4 bases stayed unmatched. CDR3 sequence reads: CASSWDSLTEAFF. The CDR3 nucleotides are TGTGCCAGCAGTTGGGACAGTCTTACTGAAGCTTTCTTT.

The chain has TRBV7-9 and TRBJ1-4, with TRBD1 as a possible D gene (5 bases). Matching the DNA end better, TRBJ2-2 makes the J call doubtful. Germline lookup yields CDR1 SEHNR and CDR2 FQNEAQ (reference sequence). This CDR3 spans 15 amino acids. CDR3 protein: CASSLVGPNERELFF. The CDR3, as DNA: TGTGCCAGCAGCTTAGTGGGGCCGAACGAGAGGGAGCTGTTTTTT.

The rearrangement joins TRBV5-1 to TRBJ2-3; no reliable D call. Trimming stripped 4 bases from V and 4 bases from J, with 13 bases between. CDR1 and CDR2 from the germline V gene are SGHRS and YFSETQ. This CDR3 contains 14 residues. CDR3 sequence (DNA): TGCGCCAGCAGCCCACCAAGTGCCCCAGATACGCAGTATTTT. It encodes CASSPPSAPDTQYF.

This clone was observed a few times. The gene calls are TRBV7-9 and TRBJ1-1; 9 nucleotides line up with TRBD1. V lost 6 bases to trimming and J lost 3 bases; unmatched junction nucleotides: 11. Germline-derived CDR1 and CDR2 are SEHNR and FQNEAQ (reference sequence). This CDR3 has 16 amino acids. The CDR3 DNA follows: TGTGCCAGCAGTCTCGGACAGGGGAGGGGCTACACTGAAGCTTTCTTT. As protein: CASSLGQGRGYTEAFF.

The chain has TRBV6-1 and TRBJ1-1, with 9 positions matching TRBD1. V trimming: 2 bases; J trimming: 3 bases; junction bases outside the gene matches: 4. CDR1 is MNHNS, CDR2 SASEGT, per germline. This CDR3 region has 15 residues. CDR3 sequence (DNA): TGTGCCAGCAGTGAATCAGACAGGGGGTACACTGAAGCTTTCTTT. This sequence encodes CASSESDRGYTEAFF.

The chain carries TRBV19 and TRBJ1-2, with 9 bases lining up with TRBD1. V trimming: 4 bases; J trimming: 3 bases; junction bases outside the gene matches: 6. Germline assignment: CDR1 LNHDA and CDR2 SQIVND (reference sequence). The length of the CDR3 is 15 residues. CDR3: CASSKVDRGDYGYTF. The CDR3 DNA sequence: TGTGCCAGTAGTAAGGTGGACAGGGGCGACTATGGCTACACCTTC. The whole variable domain, filled in from reference TRBV19 and TRBJ1-2, reads DGGITQSPKYLFRKEGQNVTLSCEQNLNHDAMYWYRQDPGQGLRLIYYSQIVNDFQKGDIAEGYSVSREKKESFPLTVTSAQKNPTAFYLCASSKVDRGDYGYTFGSGTRLTVV.

There are many counts of this clone. The V gene is TRBV6-5, the J gene TRBJ1-2, with a possible D match to TRBD1 (5 bases). Germline assignment: CDR1 MNHEY and CDR2 SVGAGI. The V end lost 5 bases, the J end lost 3 bases, and 10 bases lay between the germline ends. The CDR3 is 13 residues long. The CDR3 is CASSPGGDYGYTF. CDR3 DNA sequence: TGTGCCAGCAGTCCAGGAGGGGACTATGGCTACACCTTC.

This rearrangement joins TRBV4-3 to TRBJ2-7, with 9 bases identical to TRBD2. The trim removed 2 bases at V and 0 bases at J, leaving 5 bases unmatched. The germline V gene encodes CDR1 LGHNA and CDR2 YSLEER. The CDR3 extends over 16 amino acids. The CDR3 spells CASSQRRGGRSYEQYF. CDR3 coding DNA: TGCGCCAGCAGCCAAAGGCGGGGGGGCCGCTCCTACGAGCAGTACTTC.

The rearrangement uses TRBV7-2 and TRBJ1-3, with TRBD1 identical over 7 bases. With V trimmed by 5 bases and J by 2 bases, 6 bases remained unmatched. CDR3 length: 15 residues. Germline V gives CDR1 SGHTA, CDR2 FQGNSA. CDR3 in amino acids: CASSTRGPTGNTIYF. The CDR3 nucleotides read TGTGCCAGCAGCACAAGGGGGCCAACTGGAAACACCATATATTTT.

This clone was seen just once. The V and J genes are TRBV28 and TRBJ1-2; D is unclear. CDR3 size: 14 residues. CDR1 MDHEN and CDR2 SYDVKM come from the germline V gene. Trimming pared 4 bases from V and 1 base from J, leaving 10 bases between. The chain's CDR3 is CASSSDGRNYGYTF. Written as DNA, the CDR3 is TGTGCCAGCAGTTCGGACGGACGTAACTATGGCTACACCTTC.

This clone has only a few counts. The chain couples TRBV6-5 to TRBJ2-1; D is perhaps TRBD1 (6 bases). Deletions cut 4 bases from V and 3 bases from J, with 16 bases between. This CDR3 comprises 16 residues. Germline CDR1 MNHEY, CDR2 SVGAGI. For the CDR3, the DNA is TGTGCCAGCAGTTTCGCAACAGGGCGACTCTACAATGAGCAGTTCTTC. Its protein is CASSFATGRLYNEQFF.

This clone showed up just once. This rearrangement joins TRBV10-3 to TRBJ1-1, with no clear D. CDR1 ENHRY and CDR2 SYGVKD come from the germline V gene. The CDR3 covers 15 residues. The germline V and J ends were trimmed by 0 bases and 2 bases, with 10 bases remaining between them. Here the CDR3 DNA reads TGTGCCATCAGTGAGTCTATGGCAGAAAACACTGAAGCTTTCTTT. Translation: CAISESMAENTEAFF.

The chain links TRBV30 to TRBJ2-3; tentatively, D is TRBD2 (6 bases). In germline, CDR1 is GTSNPN, CDR2 SVGIG (reference sequence). The CDR3 consists of 11 residues. The V gene lost 3 bases and the J gene lost 15 bases, with 16 bases spanning the gap. CDR3 bases: TGTGCCTGGAGCCTTGTCGGGGAGGTATATTTT. It yields the protein CAWSLVGEVYF.